The 2 T cell receptor beta chains below were found in one sample sequenced in a study of T cell changes during pregnancy in multiple sclerosis. Using immunoSEQ multiplex PCR, the repertoire was profiled, and TCRdb retains in-frame clones only, with some absent. Here the sample spans about 38,000 clones, 85% to 95% being singletons. The input for sequencing was CD8+ T cells from peripheral blood mononuclear cells, taken in the third trimester of pregnancy. The receptors come from a female donor with multiple sclerosis, enrolled in a pregnancy study.

This clone was seen only once. The chain uses TRBV7-9 and TRBJ1-1, with 7 bases identical to TRBD1. The CDR3 length is 14 residues. The J segment lost 0 bases and the V segment lost 4 bases, leaving 2 bases of the junction unmatched. Germline V gene sequence: CDR1 SEHNR, CDR2 FQNEAQ (reference sequence). CDR3 nucleotides: TGTGCCAGCAGCTCACAGGGGATGAACACTGAAGCTTTCTTT. It codes for CASSSQGMNTEAFF. The full variable domain, in which reference TRBV7-9 and TRBJ1-1 provide the parts outside the CDR3, is DTGVSQNPRHKITKRGQNVTFRCDPISEHNRLYWYRQTLGQGPEFLTYFQNEAQLEKSRLLSDRFSAERPKGSFSTLEIQRTEQGDSAMYLCASSSQGMNTEAFFGQGTRLTVV.

This CDR3 is CASSPRTVGTYGYTF. The CDR3 DNA reads as TGCGCCAGCAGCCCACGTACGGTAGGGACATACGGCTACACCTTC. The rearrangement links TRBV4-1 to TRBJ1-2, with D tentatively TRBD1 (6 bases). Trimming took off 4 bases at V and 8 bases at J, with 20 bases between the two ends. Germline V CDR1 and CDR2: MGHRA, YSYEKL. The CDR3 covers 15 residues.